Listed below are T cell receptor beta chains from one sample, sequenced in a study of CD8+CD57+ T cells in acquired aplastic anemia. TCRdb itself ran the reads through MiXCR, one entry per CDR3 protein. The sample consists of 150,000 to 200,000 distinct CDR3 sequences, around half of them appearing once. The sequenced material came from sorted CD4+, CD8+, or CD8+CD57+ T cells (not recorded which) from PBMCs. The source is a human donor with aplastic anemia. CDR3s include the opening cysteine and the closing phenylalanine or tryptophan. D genes are given only for firm matches. Rows give clone size only sometimes, using once, few, many, or a class for an expanded clone.

TRBJ1-1 TRBV29-1 . . CSLREGSDTEAFF TGCAGCCTCAGGGAGGGGAGTGACACTGAAGCTTTCTTT
TRBJ2-3 TRBV15 . . CATSRKGVDTQYF TGTGCCACCAGCAGAAAGGGGGTGGATACGCAGTATTTT
TRBJ2-3 TRBV10-3 . . CAISDQRRSRTDTQYF TGTGCCATCAGTGACCAGCGCCGGTCGCGCACAGATACGCAGTATTTT
TRBJ2-1 TRBV25-1 . TRBD1 CASSHGQGIPHNEQFF TGTGCCAGCTCGCATGGACAGGGTATTCCCCACAATGAGCAGTTCTTC
TRBJ1-1 TRBV7-2 few . CASSPDRLAAFF TGTGCCAGCAGCCCCGACAGACTGGCTGCTTTCTTT
TRBJ2-7 TRBV24-1 . TRBD1 CATRDARTGYEQYF TGTGCCACCAGGGATGCCAGGACAGGGTACGAGCAGTACTTC
TRBJ2-2 TRBV10-3 many TRBD1 CAISESLLTGGNTGELFF TGTGCCATCAGTGAGTCCCTATTGACAGGGGGCAACACCGGGGAGCTGTTTTTT
TRBJ1-5 TRBV20-1 . TRBD1 CSASWTGKGNNQPQHF TGCAGTGCTAGCTGGACAGGGAAGGGAAACAATCAGCCCCAGCATTTT
TRBJ2-5 TRBV2 . . CASSFRETQYF TGTGCCAGCAGCTTCCGAGAGACCCAGTACTTC
TRBJ2-3 TRBV19 once . CASRTGARNTDTQYF TGTGCCAGTAGGACGGGGGCACGGAACACAGATACGCAGTATTTT
TRBJ2-1 TRBV19 . TRBD2 CASSIQRGYSYNEQFF TGTGCCAGTAGTATTCAGCGGGGTTATTCCTACAATGAGCAGTTCTTC
TRBJ2-5 TRBV20-1 . . CSARWESETQYF TGCAGTGCTAGGTGGGAAAGTGAGACCCAGTACTTC
TRBJ1-4 TRBV2 many . CASSEGLEKLFF TGTGCCAGCAGTGAAGGTCTCGAAAAACTGTTTTTT
TRBJ2-6 TRBV19 many . CASSRGQSSGANVLTF TGTGCCAGTAGTAGGGGTCAGAGCTCTGGGGCCAACGTCCTGACTTTC
TRBJ1-5 TRBV24-1 . . CATSAASTSGQPQHF TGTGCCACCAGTGCGGCCAGCACTAGCGGTCAGCCCCAGCATTTT
TRBJ2-2 TRBV6-6 many . CASSWTSTGELFF TGTGCCAGCAGTTGGACATCCACCGGGGAGCTGTTTTTT
TRBJ1-5 TRBV18 . . CASSIGGGGQPQHF TGTGCCAGCTCCATAGGGGGGGGCGGGCAGCCCCAGCATTTT
TRBJ1-5 TRBV5-6 many TRBD1 CASSLNRGLSNQPQHF TGTGCCAGCAGCTTGAACAGGGGCCTTAGCAATCAGCCCCAGCATTTT
TRBJ2-7 TRBV7-2 . . CASSLIGATYEQYF TGTGCCAGCAGCTTAATTGGGGCAACCTACGAGCAGTACTTC
TRBJ2-7 TRBV18 many . CASSPESSEQYF TGTGCCAGCTCACCGGAATCGTCCGAGCAGTACTTC
TRBJ1-2 TRBV24-1 once . CATSDPGGGYTF TGTGCCACCAGTGATCCCGGCGGTGGCTACACCTTC